The 14 T cell receptor beta chains in this list originate from one sample, sequenced in a study of cytomegalovirus exposure and HLA in healthy donors. The PCR employed 60 Vbeta primers together with 13 Jbeta primers. Repertoires were generated with immunoSEQ multiplex PCR, while TCRdb's copy carries only in-frame clones and drops some. The table has approximately 120,000 clones, approximately 71% seen once. The specimen was PBMCs. Receptors originate from a woman between 50 and 59 years old in good health and CMV-seronegative.

The chain links TRBV28 to TRBJ2-3; 7 bases line up with TRBD2. Per germline, CDR1 MDHEN and CDR2 SYDVKM. Trimming cost V 5 bases and J 2 bases; bases outside gene matches: 13. CDR3 length: 17 residues. CDR3 DNA: TGTGCCAGCAGTCCAAGGACTAGGGCAGGACCCACAGATACGCAGTATTTT. It translates to CASSPRTRAGPTDTQYF.

This clone was detected only once. The chain links TRBV30 to TRBJ2-7, with a weak D call TRBD2 (5 bases). V shed 3 bases and J shed 1 base, with 13 bases lying between them. CDR1 and CDR2 from the germline V gene are GTSNPN and SVGIG (reference sequence). The CDR3 runs 14 residues. The chain's CDR3 is CAWRGSGESYEQYF. The CDR3, as DNA: TGTGCCTGGAGGGGCTCCGGGGAATCCTACGAGCAGTACTTC.

This rearrangement joins TRBV4-1 to TRBJ2-3; possibly TRBD1 for D (5 bases). The CDR3 runs 16 residues. CDR1 and CDR2 from the germline V gene are MGHRA and YSYEKL. The germline V and J ends were trimmed by 1 base and 2 bases, with 13 bases remaining between them. The CDR3 loop is CASSQVDMGFTDTQYF. The DNA for the CDR3 is TGCGCCAGCAGCCAAGTGGACATGGGATTCACAGATACGCAGTATTTT.

This clone was seen a single time. The rearrangement joins TRBV10-3 to TRBJ2-6; D is unclear. Germline V CDR1 and CDR2: ENHRY, SYGVKD. V shed 3 bases and J shed 3 bases, with 12 bases lying between them. This CDR3 spans 16 amino acids. The CDR3 region has the DNA TGTGCCATCAGTGACCGTCAGGTTATTGGGGCCAACGTCCTGACTTTC. As protein: CAISDRQVIGANVLTF.

The chain joins TRBV28 to TRBJ2-7, with D possibly TRBD2 on 5 matching bases. The CDR3 sequence is 11 residues long. In germline, CDR1 is MDHEN, CDR2 SYDVKM. V gave up 3 bases and J gave up 7 bases, with 7 bases separating them. The CDR3 protein is CASSLSGEQYF. As DNA, the CDR3 is TGTGCCAGCAGTTTGTCGGGGGAGCAGTACTTC. Full variable domain (remainder filled in from reference TRBV28 and TRBJ2-7): DVKVTQSSRYLVKRTGEKVFLECVQDMDHENMFWYRQDPGLGLRLIYFSYDVKMKEKGDIPEGYSVSREKKERFSLILESASTNQTSMYLCASSLSGEQYFGPGTRLTVT.

The chain recombines TRBV29-1 with TRBJ1-6; a weak D match, TRBD1 (6 bases). Trimming shortened V by 7 bases and J by 6 bases, and 13 bases separated the two germline ends. There are 13 residues in the CDR3. Looked up from germline, CDR1 is SQVTM and CDR2 is ANQGSEA. This CDR3 reads CSATTGPNSPLHF. The CDR3 DNA reads TGCAGCGCTACGACAGGACCTAATTCACCCCTCCACTTT.

CDR3 sequence (DNA): TGCGCCAGCAGCCCAGACGGGGACAATGAGCAGTTCTTC. Amino acids: CASSPDGDNEQFF. The chain couples TRBV5-1 to TRBJ2-1, with D perhaps matching TRBD2 (5 bases). The V gene lost 4 bases and the J gene lost 5 bases, with 10 bases spanning the gap. Germline lookup yields CDR1 SGHRS and CDR2 YFSETQ. This CDR3 region has 13 residues.

The genes are TRBV6-5 and TRBJ1-3, with a weak D call TRBD1 (6 bases). The CDR3 extends over 15 amino acids. V dropped 5 bases and J dropped 0 bases, with 11 bases sitting between them. Germline V gives CDR1 MNHEY, CDR2 SVGAGI. The CDR3 region is CASSRGQSSGNTIYF. CDR3 nucleotides: TGTGCCAGCAGTAGGGGACAAAGCTCTGGAAACACCATATATTTT.

V and J are TRBV7-8 and TRBJ2-7; 9 bases map to TRBD1. The CDR3 extends over 16 amino acids. Germline V gene lookup returns CDR1 SGHVS and CDR2 FQNEAQ. V shed 5 bases and J 6 bases; nucleotides not matched to a gene: 14. The CDR3, as DNA: TGTGCCAGCAGCCGCCAATCGGGACAGGGAAAAATCGAGCAGTACTTC. It is translated as CASSRQSGQGKIEQYF.

This clone came up a few times. The rearrangement links TRBV29-1 to TRBJ2-7; D unresolved. This CDR3 has 12 amino acids. Looked up from germline, CDR1 is SQVTM and CDR2 is ANQGSEA. V lost 4 bases, J lost 9 bases, and 16 bases lay in between. The CDR3 nucleotides are TGCAGCGTTGGGGCAGTGGCCCCAGGGCAGTACTTC. Its translation: CSVGAVAPGQYF.

This clone was recorded once. One junction end does not reproduce the germline sequence, and a read error may be involved. The rearrangement joins TRBV7-9 to TRBJ2-7, with 7 bases aligning to TRBD1. Germline lookup yields CDR1 SEHNR and CDR2 FQNEAQ (reference sequence). The CDR3 runs to 14 residues. As DNA, the CDR3 is TGTTCCAGCAGCCCCGGGACAGCTCGTTACGAGCAGTACTTC. It specifies CSSSPGTARYEQYF.

This clone was detected once. The genes are TRBV21-1 and TRBJ2-1; TRBD1, the table's D call, was not compared with the DNA. TRBV21-1 is a known pseudogene. This CDR3 is 13 amino acids long. This CDR3 is CASSNSPNNEQFF. The CDR3 DNA reads as TGTGCCAGCAGCAATTCCCCAAACAATGAGCAGTTCTTC.

The J gene is TRBJ2-1, the V gene TRBV10-3; TRBD2 matches at 14 bases. Germline V gene sequence: CDR1 ENHRY, CDR2 SYGVKD. V shed 10 bases and J 0 bases; nucleotides not matched to a gene: 11. This CDR3 has 18 amino acids. CDR3 nucleotides: TGTGCCACTCTTCCGGGACTAGCGGGAGCGAGCTCCTACAATGAGCAGTTCTTC. Translating it yields CATLPGLAGASSYNEQFF.

The chain couples TRBV18 to TRBJ1-1, with 9 positions matching TRBD1. This CDR3 contains 15 residues. The J segment lost 1 base and the V segment lost 3 bases, leaving 3 bases of the junction unmatched. CDR1 and CDR2 (germline): KGHSH, LQKENI. CDR3 DNA: TGTGCCAGCTCACCGGGGGGACAGGGGAACACTGAAGCTTTCTTT. It is translated as CASSPGGQGNTEAFF.